This TCR beta chain stems from a study of tumor and adjacent non-tumor tissue in lung cancer. Study-level results: Tumor tissue had significantly higher TCR diversity than normal lung.

A modified ARM-PCR protocol with three rounds of nested PCR amplified TCRbeta. TCRdb re-analysed the multiplex PCR reads in MiXCR, keeping a single row per CDR3 protein. The table records 94,000 or so distinct CDR3 sequences, about 77% of them present only once. RNA was extracted from bulk tissue without any cell sorting. Distant lung tissue was collected more than 3 cm away from the tumor edge. CDR3 length: 17 residues. CDR1 SEHNR and CDR2 FQNEAQ come from the germline V gene (reference sequence). To note about this clonotype: Its antigen is still unknown. One end of the junction is discordant with germline, which a read error may explain.

The chain couples TRBV7-9 to TRBJ2-2; TRBD1 matches at 9 bases. The sequenced sample was distant non-tumor lung tissue. The origin of this receptor is a woman in her forties or fifties with non-small cell lung cancer. As DNA, the CDR3 is TGTGCCTGCAGCTTAGGGTCCTGGGACAGGGACACCGGGGAGCTGTTTTTT. Its translation: CACSLGSWDRDTGELFF. The full variable domain, completed using reference TRBV7-9 and TRBJ2-2, is DTGVSQNPRHKITKRGQNVTFRCDPISEHNRLYWYRQTLGQGPEFLTYFQNEAQLEKSRLLSDRFSAERPKGSFSTLEIQRTEQGDSAMYLCACSLGSWDRDTGELFFGEGSRLTVL.